This record concerns one T cell receptor (beta chain) sequence. Which antigen it targets is not known. No base quality information exists; no much larger clone differs at one position. Library prep was done by the immunoSEQ multiplex PCR assay. TCRdb carries this immuneACCESS record with in-frame sequences only. Its versions omit some clonotypes, under half of them owing to an unresolved V gene in the studies checked, with the rest unexplained. In this sample the table shows roughly 76,000 clones, 85% to 95% of which occur a single time. 0.25% to 0.3% of the sample belongs to the ten largest clones. The germline V gene encodes CDR1 SGHNT and CDR2 YYREEE (reference sequence). Inclusive of the bounding cysteine and phenylalanine, the CDR3 is 14 residues long. Solely the CDR3 DNA is kept, with 42 bases framed from the first base. V is reduced by 1 base and J by 1 base, leaving a spacing of 9 bases between them.

The data originate from a study of technical replicates of blood from a handful of donors (dated by TCRdb to 2017 to 2019). The clonotype comes from a human donor in good health. Sequences were obtained from T cells isolated from PBMCs. The sequence joins TRBV5-4 to TRBJ2-7, with a tentative D gene TRBD1 over 6 matching bases. In nucleotides, the sequence is TGTGCCAGCAGCTTGCCAGGGGAATCCTACGAGCAGTACTTC. Its protein reads: CASSLPGESYEQYF.